The subject of this entry is one TCR beta chain. The antigen remains undetermined. This record comes from a study of T cells after yellow fever vaccination. The CDR3 is 17 residues long. The junction had 16 bases not matched to a gene; V was cut back by 2 bases and J by 4 bases. Germline V gene lookup returns CDR1 GTSNPN and CDR2 SVGIG (reference sequence). Findings of the study overall: The secondary T-cell response peaked on day 5, not day 15, but was weaker. Researchers noted that a small share of clonotypes showed up in both CD4 and CD8 compartments. Subsequent booster samples again held most clones from primary vaccination (nearly 98% CD4, 85% to 90% CD8).

TCR cDNA was made by 5'RACE template switching, adding a universal primer site and UMIs. TCRdb re-called the 5' RACE reads through MiXCR, storing one row per CDR3 protein. Among 500,000 to 700,000 distinct CDR3 sequences listed, 15% to 20% were seen once. The specimen was PBMCs, collected 15 days after the yellow fever booster vaccination. V gene TRBV30 combines with J gene TRBJ2-5, with 7 bases lining up with TRBD2. The sequence was collected from a man under 40 who received the YFV17D yellow fever vaccine. DNA for the CDR3: TGTGCCTGGAGTACTCTGGGACGGCCCAGGGAGGGAGAGACCCAGTACTTC. It specifies CAWSTLGRPREGETQYF.